The clone carrying this T cell receptor beta chain appeared once. What it binds is not known. The data derive from a study of beta chain features in type 1 diabetes. Study-level results: Patients with type 1 diabetes carried fewer insertions and had more deletions at their VDJ junctions. Any HLA type influence on TCRB rearrangement was left unresolved here.

Sorted CD4+ subsets: naive, central memory, regulatory, stem cell-like memory (CD45RO/CCR7/CD25/CD127/CD95/CD27 panel). Each of the sorted populations had a purity greater than 95%. Between the trimmed V and J ends, which lost 3 bases and 4 bases, there was a span of 16 bases. Looked up from germline, CDR1 is LGHNA and CDR2 is YSLEER. The CDR3 extends over 16 amino acids. Expressed TCRB transcripts were sequenced after all isolated RNA was converted to cDNA. Profiling relied on immunoSEQ multiplex PCR, and the TCRdb table lists in-frame clones only, not all of them. The data contain around 250,000 clones, less than 35% of them singletons.

This receptor was identified in a man aged 30-40 years in good health. The material sequenced was central memory CD4+ T cells from blood. This chain joins TRBV4-3 and TRBJ1-5, with D unresolved. The CDR3 nucleotides read TGCGCCAGCAGCCAGTACAGCAGGCTGGTGAATCAGCCCCAGCATTTT. Amino acids: CASSQYSRLVNQPQHF.